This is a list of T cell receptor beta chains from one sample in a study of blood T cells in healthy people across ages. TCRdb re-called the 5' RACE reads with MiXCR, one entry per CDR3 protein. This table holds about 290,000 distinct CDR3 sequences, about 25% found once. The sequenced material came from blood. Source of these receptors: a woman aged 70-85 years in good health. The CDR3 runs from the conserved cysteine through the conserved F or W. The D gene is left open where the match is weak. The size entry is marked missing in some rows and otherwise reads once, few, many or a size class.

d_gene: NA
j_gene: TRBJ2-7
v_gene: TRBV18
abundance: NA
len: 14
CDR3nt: TGTGCCAGCTCACCGACAGACAGTACCCACGAGCAGTACTTC
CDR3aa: CASSPTDSTHEQYF

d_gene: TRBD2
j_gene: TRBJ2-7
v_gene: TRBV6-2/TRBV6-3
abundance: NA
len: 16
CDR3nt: TGTGCCAGCAGTTACTCGATGACTAGCGGCTCCTACGAGCAGTACTTC
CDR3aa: CASSYSMTSGSYEQYF

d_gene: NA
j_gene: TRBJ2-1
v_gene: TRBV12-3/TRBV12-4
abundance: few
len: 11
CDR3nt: TGTGCCAGCGGTTACTACAATGAGCAGTTCTTC
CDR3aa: CASGYYNEQFF

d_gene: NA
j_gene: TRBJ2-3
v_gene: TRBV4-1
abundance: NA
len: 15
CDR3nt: TGCGCCAGCAGCCAAGCTGAGGTTATGACAGATACGCAGTATTTT
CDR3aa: CASSQAEVMTDTQYF

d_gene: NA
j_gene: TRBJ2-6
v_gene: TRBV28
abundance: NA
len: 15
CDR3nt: TGTGCCAGCAGTCTACAGGCACCCGGGGCCAACGTCCTGACTTTC
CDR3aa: CASSLQAPGANVLTF

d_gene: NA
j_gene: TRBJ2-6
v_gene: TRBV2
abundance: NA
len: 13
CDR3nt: TGTGCCGGGGGAGTCTCTGGGGCCAACGTCCTGACTTTC
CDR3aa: CAGGVSGANVLTF

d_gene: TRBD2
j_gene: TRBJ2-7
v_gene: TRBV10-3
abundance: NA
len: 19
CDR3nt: TGTGCCATCAGTGAGAAGGCAGCGGGAGGGCCCCCCCCGGCCTACGAGCAGTACTTC
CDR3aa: CAISEKAAGGPPPAYEQYF

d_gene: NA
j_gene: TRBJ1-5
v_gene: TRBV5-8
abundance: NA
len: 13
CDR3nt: TGTGCCAGCAGTTTGCAACCGACACAGCCCCAGCATTTT
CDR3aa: CASSLQPTQPQHF

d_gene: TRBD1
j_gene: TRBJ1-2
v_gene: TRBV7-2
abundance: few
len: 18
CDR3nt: TGTGCCAGCAGTTCCTCGAGGGACAGGGTTGGGGCAGACTATGGCTACACCTTC
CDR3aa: CASSSSRDRVGADYGYTF

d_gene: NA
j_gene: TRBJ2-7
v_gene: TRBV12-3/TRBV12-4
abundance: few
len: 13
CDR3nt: TGTGCCAGCAGTCCCCATAGCTCCTACGAGCAGTACTTC
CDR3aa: CASSPHSSYEQYF

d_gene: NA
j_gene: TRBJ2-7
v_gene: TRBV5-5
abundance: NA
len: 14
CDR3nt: TGTGCCAGCAGCTTGGACAGACATGCCTACGAGCAGTACTTC
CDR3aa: CASSLDRHAYEQYF

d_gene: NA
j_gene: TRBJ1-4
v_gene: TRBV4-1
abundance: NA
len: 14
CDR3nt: TGCGCCAGCAGCCAAGGGGGAGTCGGAGAAAAACTGTTTTTT
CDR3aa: CASSQGGVGEKLFF

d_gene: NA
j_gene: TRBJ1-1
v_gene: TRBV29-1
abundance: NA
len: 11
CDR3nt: TGCAGCGTTCTCACATGGTTCGAAGCTTTCTTT
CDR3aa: CSVLTWFEAFF

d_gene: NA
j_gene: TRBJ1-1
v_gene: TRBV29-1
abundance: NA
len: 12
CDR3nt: TGCAGCGTACCGGGGAAGAACACTGAAGCTTTCTTT
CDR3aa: CSVPGKNTEAFF

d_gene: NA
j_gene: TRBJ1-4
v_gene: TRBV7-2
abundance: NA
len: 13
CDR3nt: TGTGCCAGCAGCAGACAGTTTAATGAAAAACTGTTTTTT
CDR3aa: CASSRQFNEKLFF

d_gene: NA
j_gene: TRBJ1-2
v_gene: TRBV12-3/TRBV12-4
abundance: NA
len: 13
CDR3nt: TGTGCCAGCAGTGAACAGGGATACTATGGCTACACCTTC
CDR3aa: CASSEQGYYGYTF

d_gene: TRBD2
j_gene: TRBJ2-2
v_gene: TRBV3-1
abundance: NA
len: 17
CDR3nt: TGTGCCAGCAGCCAAGGCCGGGCAGGGAGGGAGCCCGGGGAGCTGTTTTTT
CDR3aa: CASSQGRAGREPGELFF

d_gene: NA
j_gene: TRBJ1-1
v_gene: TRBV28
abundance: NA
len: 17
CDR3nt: TGTGCCAGCAGTACCTGGTTCCCTGACAGTATAGTGTGTGAAGCTTTCTTT
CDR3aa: CASSTWFPDSIVCEAFF

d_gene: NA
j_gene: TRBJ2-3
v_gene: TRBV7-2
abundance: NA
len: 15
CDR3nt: TGTGCCAGCAGCTCCGAGCGGAGGGGCACAGATACGCAGTATTTT
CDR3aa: CASSSERRGTDTQYF

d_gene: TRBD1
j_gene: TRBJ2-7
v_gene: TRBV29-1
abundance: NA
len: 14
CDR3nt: TGCAGCGTTCGATCCGGGACAGCATCCTACGAGCAGTACTTC
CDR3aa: CSVRSGTASYEQYF

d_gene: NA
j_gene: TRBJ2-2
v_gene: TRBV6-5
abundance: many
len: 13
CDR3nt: TGTGCCAGCATCAGGACAGACACCGGGGAGCTGTTTTTT
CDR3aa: CASIRTDTGELFF

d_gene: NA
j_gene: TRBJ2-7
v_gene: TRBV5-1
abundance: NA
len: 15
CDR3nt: TGCGCCAGCAGCTTGGGGTACGCAGGGGCCTACGAGCAGTACTTC
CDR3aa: CASSLGYAGAYEQYF

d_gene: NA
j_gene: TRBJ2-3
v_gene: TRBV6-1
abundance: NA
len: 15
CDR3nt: TGTGCCAGCAGTGACGGACAGTACCTCACAGATACGCAGTATTTT
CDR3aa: CASSDGQYLTDTQYF

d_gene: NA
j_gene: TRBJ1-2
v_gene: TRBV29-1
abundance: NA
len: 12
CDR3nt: TGCAGCGCCGCCGGGCGAGGGAATGGCTACACCTTC
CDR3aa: CSAAGRGNGYTF

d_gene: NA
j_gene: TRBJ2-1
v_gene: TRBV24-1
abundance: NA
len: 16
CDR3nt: TGTGCCACCAGTGACTCAGGGTTCCATATTGGCAATGAGCAGTTCTTC
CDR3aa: CATSDSGFHIGNEQFF

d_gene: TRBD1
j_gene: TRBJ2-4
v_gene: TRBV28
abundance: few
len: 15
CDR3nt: TGTGCCAGCAGCCTTCGACAGGGGGTAAAAAACATTCAGTACTTC
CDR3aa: CASSLRQGVKNIQYF

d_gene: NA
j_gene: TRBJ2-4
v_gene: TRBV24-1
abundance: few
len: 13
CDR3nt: TGTGCCACCAGCCCTCAGGGGAAAAACATTCAGTACTTC
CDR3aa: CATSPQGKNIQYF

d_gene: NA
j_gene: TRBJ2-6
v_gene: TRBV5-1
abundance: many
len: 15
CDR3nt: TGTGCCAGCAGCTTGGAGGGCTCGGGGGCCAACGTCCTGACTTTC
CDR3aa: CASSLEGSGANVLTF

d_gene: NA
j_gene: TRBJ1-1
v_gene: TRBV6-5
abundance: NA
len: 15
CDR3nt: TGTGCCAGCAGTTACCAGAGGGAAATGAACACTGAAGCTTTCTTT
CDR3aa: CASSYQREMNTEAFF

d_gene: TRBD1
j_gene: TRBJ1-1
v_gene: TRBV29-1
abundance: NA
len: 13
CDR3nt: TGTAGCGTTGAAGATCGGAGGGGGCCTGAAACTTTCTTT
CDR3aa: CSVEDRRGPETFF

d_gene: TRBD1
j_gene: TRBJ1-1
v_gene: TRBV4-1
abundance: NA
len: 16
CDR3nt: TGCGCCAGCAGCCAATTAGTCGGACAGGGTTGGGCTGAAGCTTTCTTT
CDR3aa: CASSQLVGQGWAEAFF